The next 30 T cell receptor beta chains were all read from a single sample in a study of shared clonotypes between healthy human individuals. TCRdb's copy holds only in-frame clones and misses some; the assay was immunoSEQ multiplex PCR. The sample carries some 1,400,000 clones, roughly 96% recorded once. The sample was naive CD4+ T cells sorted from blood. Noted subset: CD45RA+ positively selected. These TCRs come from a man aged 25 to 45 in good health.

The table lists this clone with a count of one. This chain joins TRBV2 and TRBJ2-5; 8 nucleotides agree with TRBD2. Germline CDR1 and CDR2: SNHLY and FYNNEI. Trimming cost V 6 bases and J 5 bases; bases outside gene matches: 20. The CDR3 runs to 18 residues. The chain's CDR3 is CASSLTRGSGTPRETQYF. CDR3 nucleotide sequence: TGTGCCAGCAGCCTCACGCGGGGTAGCGGGACCCCCCGGGAGACCCAGTACTTC.

The V call is TRBV19, the J call TRBJ1-2, with D perhaps matching TRBD1 (5 bases). V was shortened by 2 bases and J by 3 bases, with 13 bases between the two germline ends. Germline V gives CDR1 LNHDA, CDR2 SQIVND (reference sequence). This CDR3 region has 15 residues. CDR3 residues: CASSIMTAADYGYTF. The CDR3 coding sequence is TGTGCCAGTAGTATAATGACAGCCGCTGACTATGGCTACACCTTC.

Note on this clone: In the same sample, other DNA sequences code for this CDR3. V gene TRBV28 combines with J gene TRBJ2-1, with no clear D. The V gene lost 1 base and the J gene lost 4 bases, with 2 bases spanning the gap. The CDR3 loop spans 12 amino acids. Germline CDR1 reads MDHEN; CDR2 reads SYDVKM. CDR3 sequence: CASSLLYNEQFF. CDR3 coding DNA: TGTGCCAGCAGTTTATTGTACAATGAGCAGTTCTTC. The variable domain in full, with the rest retrieved from reference TRBV28 and TRBJ2-1, is DVKVTQSSRYLVKRTGEKVFLECVQDMDHENMFWYRQDPGLGLRLIYFSYDVKMKEKGDIPEGYSVSREKKERFSLILESASTNQTSMYLCASSLLYNEQFFGPGTRLTVL.

The chain uses TRBV7-8 and TRBJ1-1; 8 nucleotides line up with TRBD1. Germline V gene sequence: CDR1 SGHVS, CDR2 FQNEAQ. The CDR3 spans 14 residues. The ends lost 8 bases at V and 0 bases at J; junction bases unmatched: 5. The CDR3 loop reads CASRDRIMNTEAFF. CDR3 DNA sequence: TGTGCCAGCCGGGACAGGATAATGAACACTGAAGCTTTCTTT.

The gene calls are TRBV18 and TRBJ2-1; TRBD1 matches 8 bases. Per the germline V gene, CDR1 is KGHSH and CDR2 is LQKENI. This CDR3 has 15 residues. The trim removed 4 bases at V and 4 bases at J, leaving 6 bases unmatched. This chain's CDR3 is CASSRPDRAYNEQFF. In DNA, the CDR3 is TGTGCCAGCTCACGACCGGACAGGGCGTACAATGAGCAGTTCTTC.

The rearrangement links TRBV5-4 to TRBJ1-4, with 7 bases fitting TRBD1. Germline assignment: CDR1 SGHNT and CDR2 YYREEE (reference sequence). The junction had 7 bases not matched to a gene; V was cut back by 0 bases and J by 2 bases. CDR3 length: 17 amino acids. The CDR3, as DNA: TGTGCCAGCAGCTTGGGCGACAGGGCGAGGACTAATGAAAAACTGTTTTTT. Protein sequence: CASSLGDRARTNEKLFF.

This chain joins TRBV29-1 and TRBJ1-2, with D unclear. From germline, CDR1 is SQVTM and CDR2 ANQGSEA. CDR3 length: 14 amino acids. Trimming pared 4 bases from V and 2 bases from J, leaving 14 bases between. In nucleotides, the CDR3 is TGCAGCGTTGGTCCCGAAATCGGAAACTATGGCTACACCTTC. Translated: CSVGPEIGNYGYTF.

The rearrangement links TRBV5-4 to TRBJ2-5, with D unresolved. V lost 4 bases, J lost 3 bases, and 7 bases lay in between. This CDR3 has 12 residues. Per the germline V gene, CDR1 is SGHNT and CDR2 is YYREEE (reference sequence). The CDR3 region is CASSPNEETQYF. Here the CDR3 DNA reads TGTGCCAGCAGCCCCAACGAAGAGACCCAGTACTTC.

This sequence joins TRBV7-2 and TRBJ2-7; weak D call: TRBD2 (5 bases). The germline CDR1 and CDR2 sequences are SGHTA and FQGNSA. Trimming took 5 bases from V and 4 from J, leaving 18 bases between them. The CDR3 has 15 residues. The CDR3 spells CASSRGLDWRYEQYF. In nucleotides, the CDR3 is TGTGCCAGCAGCCGTGGACTGGACTGGAGGTACGAGCAGTACTTC.

The V call is TRBV4-2, the J call TRBJ1-5; D gene uncertain. CDR1 and CDR2 (germline): LGHNA, YNFKEQ. The CDR3 spans 13 residues. V was cut by 0 bases and J by 6 bases, with 6 bases left in between. The CDR3 DNA is TGTGCCAGCAGCCAAGAGTTAGGTCAGCCCCAGCATTTT. Its protein product is CASSQELGQPQHF.

This rearrangement joins TRBV5-4 to TRBJ2-7; 9 bases agree with TRBD2. The CDR3 runs to 14 residues. V lost 5 bases, J lost 4 bases, and 7 bases stayed unmatched. Per germline, CDR1 SGHNT and CDR2 YYREEE (reference sequence). The CDR3: CASRTSGSAYEQYF. The CDR3 coding sequence is TGTGCCAGCAGAACTAGCGGGTCCGCTTACGAGCAGTACTTC.

As regards this clone: This CDR3 is also generated by other DNA sequences in the sample. The CDR3 sequence: CASSVTGGGEKLFF. In nucleotides, the CDR3 is TGTGCCAGCAGCGTGACAGGGGGAGGTGAAAAACTGTTTTTT. This chain uses TRBV9 with TRBJ1-4; TRBD1 matches 9 bases. The CDR3 consists of 14 residues. The germline CDR1 and CDR2 sequences are SGDLS and YYNGEE. J lost 7 bases, V lost 2 bases, and 3 bases had no gene match.

The rearrangement joins TRBV2 to TRBJ2-7; 10 bases agree with TRBD1. The CDR3 covers 14 residues. CDR1 is SNHLY, CDR2 FYNNEI, per germline. V lost 7 bases and J lost 1; bases outside the gene matches: 4. CDR3 sequence: CASTWTGGSYEQYF. The CDR3 DNA is TGTGCCAGCACGTGGACAGGGGGTTCCTACGAGCAGTACTTC. The full variable domain, rest sourced from reference TRBV2 and TRBJ2-7, is EPEVTQTPSHQVTQMGQEVILRCVPISNHLYFYWYRQILGQKVEFLVSFYNNEISEKSEIFDDQFSVERPDGSNFTLKIRSTKLEDSAMYFCASTWTGGSYEQYFGPGTRLTVT.

This clone has only one observation. The rearrangement uses TRBV10-1 and TRBJ2-7, with D hard to call. V was shortened by 10 bases and J by 2 bases, with 12 bases between the two germline ends. The CDR3 loop spans 12 amino acids. CDR1 and CDR2 (germline): WNHNN, SYGVQD (reference sequence). The CDR3 DNA follows: TGCGCCAATCCTAGGTGGACCTACGAGCAGTACTTC. This codes for CANPRWTYEQYF.

V and J are TRBV6-5 and TRBJ2-1, with D perhaps TRBD2 (6 bases). The CDR3 length is 14 residues. Trimming removed 6 bases at V and 6 bases at J, with 15 bases between. Per germline, CDR1 MNHEY and CDR2 SVGAGI. The CDR3 bases are TGTGCCAGCAGACCGGGGCTAGCGACCAATGAGCAGTTCTTC. Encoded protein: CASRPGLATNEQFF.

This chain connects TRBV18 to TRBJ1-1; tentative D call: TRBD1 (6 bases). The V end was cut by 3 bases, the J end by 4 bases, with 21 bases between. Germline lookup yields CDR1 KGHSH and CDR2 LQKENI. CDR3 length: 17 amino acids. The CDR3: CASSPLAGAPLGTEAFF. In nucleotides, the CDR3 is TGTGCCAGCTCACCTCTTGCGGGGGCCCCTTTGGGCACTGAAGCTTTCTTT.

This chain connects TRBV28 to TRBJ2-1; weak D call: TRBD1 (6 bases). The ends were cut back, 2 bases at V and 0 bases at J, with 8 bases in the middle. Germline CDR1 MDHEN, CDR2 SYDVKM. CDR3 length: 15 amino acids. The CDR3 nucleotides read TGTGCCAGCAGTTTAACAGGGTTCTCCTACAATGAGCAGTTCTTC. Its protein product is CASSLTGFSYNEQFF.

The J gene is TRBJ1-2, the V gene TRBV5-6; TRBD1 might be the D (6 bases). The germline V gene has CDR1 SGHDT and CDR2 YYEEEE. V gave up 0 bases and J gave up 0 bases, with 15 bases separating them. The CDR3 contains 17 residues. CDR3 amino acids: CASSLVARGIANYGYTF. DNA of the CDR3: TGTGCCAGCAGCTTGGTGGCCAGGGGAATAGCTAACTATGGCTACACCTTC.

In this sample, this clone turned up once. The chain has TRBV4-1 and TRBJ1-1; possibly TRBD1 for D (5 bases). CDR3 length: 13 residues. V was pared by 5 bases and J by 7 bases, with 14 bases between. Per the germline V gene, CDR1 is MGHRA and CDR2 is YSYEKL. CDR3 bases: TGCGCCAGCAGCTCCGTATGGGGCAATGAAGCTTTCTTT. Its protein is CASSSVWGNEAFF.

This CDR3 reads CASSVSGNQETQYF. CDR3 DNA: TGTGCCAGCAGTGTTTCTGGGAATCAAGAGACCCAGTACTTC. The V gene is TRBV6-1, the J gene TRBJ2-5, with unresolved D. Germline CDR1 reads MNHNS; CDR2 reads SASEGT. The CDR3 spans 14 residues. Trimming cost V 4 bases and J 2 bases, with 11 bases left between them.

CDR3 protein: CASSPSRGDNIQYF. The CDR3 nucleotides read TGTGCCAGCAGTCCCTCTCGCGGGGACAACATTCAGTACTTC. The chain couples TRBV6-5 to TRBJ2-4, with TRBD2 as a possible D gene (6 bases). Trimming stripped 5 bases from V and 7 bases from J, with 15 bases between. Germline V gives CDR1 MNHEY, CDR2 SVGAGI. This CDR3 contains 14 residues.

This chain connects TRBV18 to TRBJ2-1; the D gene is possibly TRBD2 (5 bases). Germline CDR1 is KGHSH and CDR2 is LQKENI. Between the trimmed V and J ends, which lost 3 bases and 3 bases, there was a span of 9 bases. The CDR3 is 14 residues long. The DNA of the CDR3 is TGTGCCAGCTCACCGAGGAGCGGCTACAATGAGCAGTTCTTC. It translates to CASSPRSGYNEQFF. The whole variable domain, remainder taken from reference TRBV18 and TRBJ2-1, is NAGVMQNPRHLVRRRGQEARLRCSPMKGHSHVYWYRQLPEEGLKFMVYLQKENIIDESGMPKERFSAEFPKEGPSILRIQQVVRGDSAAYFCASSPRSGYNEQFFGPGTRLTVL.

V gene TRBV5-1 combines with J gene TRBJ1-2; D is undetermined. The CDR3 consists of 14 residues. Trimming took 0 bases from V and 2 from J, leaving 8 bases between them. Germline V gene data show CDR1 as SGHRS and CDR2 as YFSETQ. CDR3 sequence reads: CASSLAAYNYGYTF. The CDR3 nucleotides read TGCGCCAGCAGCTTGGCCGCCTACAACTATGGCTACACCTTC.

The genes are TRBV28 and TRBJ2-7, with 7 bases that match TRBD2. V lost 7 bases, J lost 6 bases, and 12 bases stayed unmatched. Germline values: CDR1 MDHEN, CDR2 SYDVKM. The CDR3 has 14 amino acids. CDR3 DNA sequence: TGTGCCAGCAACCCGGGGGGTCGGTGGGCCGAGCAGTACTTC. The encoded protein is CASNPGGRWAEQYF.

Notes on this clone: This sample includes further DNA sequences coding for the same CDR3. The chain uses TRBV5-1 and TRBJ2-2; 9 nucleotides line up with TRBD1. Looked up from germline, CDR1 is SGHRS and CDR2 is YFSETQ. Trimming at V came to 5 bases and at J to 1 base, leaving 3 bases not matched to a gene. The length of the CDR3 is 15 residues. The CDR3 protein is CASRPGQGNTGELFF. The DNA for the CDR3 is TGCGCCAGCAGACCGGGACAGGGGAACACCGGGGAGCTGTTTTTT.

The V call is TRBV30, the J call TRBJ2-5; TRBD2 might be the D (5 bases). Germline CDR1 GTSNPN, CDR2 SVGIG (reference sequence). Deletions cut 6 bases from V and 6 bases from J, with 17 bases between. The CDR3 is 13 residues long. CDR3 bases: TGTGCCTGTACTCTACAAGTCGGGAAGACCCAGTACTTC. Translated: CACTLQVGKTQYF.

This chain joins TRBV10-3 and TRBJ2-7; D gene unclear. The CDR3 is made up of 13 amino acids. Trimming cost V 7 bases and J 0 bases, with 10 bases left between them. Germline CDR1 ENHRY, CDR2 SYGVKD. CDR3 region: CAIKEKPSYEQYF. Written as DNA, the CDR3 is TGTGCCATCAAGGAGAAACCCTCCTACGAGCAGTACTTC.

Worth noting for this clone: Other DNA sequences in this specimen translate into the identical CDR3. The chain combines TRBV2 with TRBJ1-2; the D is unclear. CDR3 length equals 13 residues. Trimming shortened V by 3 bases and J by 2 bases, and 7 bases separated the two germline ends. The germline gives CDR1 SNHLY, CDR2 FYNNEI. This CDR3 reads CASSETLNYGYTF. The CDR3 DNA reads as TGTGCCAGCAGTGAGACTTTGAACTATGGCTACACCTTC.

The chain joins TRBV5-6 to TRBJ2-7; TRBD1 matches 8 bases. Germline CDR1 and CDR2: SGHDT and YYEEEE. The CDR3 has 15 amino acids. J lost 4 bases, V lost 2 bases, and 8 bases had no gene match. The CDR3 loop is CASSFLDREQYEQYF. CDR3 bases: TGTGCCAGCAGCTTCCTGGACAGGGAACAATACGAGCAGTACTTC.

CDR3 bases: TGTGCCAGCAGTCCTGGGGTTGCTAGCAATCAGCCCCAGCATTTT. It translates to CASSPGVASNQPQHF. The chain is built from TRBV27 and TRBJ1-5; no clear D. The CDR3 is 15 amino acids. The V and J ends lost 5 bases and 0 bases respectively, with 11 bases between them. Germline assignment: CDR1 MNHEY and CDR2 SMNVEV (reference sequence).